The sample holds one count of the clone carrying this T cell receptor (beta chain). The source of the sample is a study of blood T cell repertoires in COVID-19. Overall study: Acute-phase and convalescent COVID-19 samples originated in the United States, Italy and Spain.

Looked up from germline, CDR1 is LNHDA and CDR2 is SQIVND (reference sequence). This CDR3 is built from 14 residues. V was shortened by 6 bases and J by 5 bases, with 16 bases between the two germline ends. The data were produced by immunoSEQ multiplex PCR, yet TCRdb's version contains in-frame clones alone and is incomplete. Here the sample spans about 40,000 clones, roughly four fifths being singletons. The sequence was collected from a human donor with acute or convalescent COVID-19. The donor label of this sample is uncertain. Input material: peripheral blood. This chain joins TRBV19 and TRBJ1-2; D may be TRBD1 (6 bases). The CDR3 sequence is CASRKARGHYGYTF. CDR3 nucleotides: TGTGCCAGTAGGAAAGCCAGGGGTCATTATGGCTACACCTTC. Based on the CDR3 plus reference TRBV19 and TRBJ1-2, the full variable domain is DGGITQSPKYLFRKEGQNVTLSCEQNLNHDAMYWYRQDPGQGLRLIYYSQIVNDFQKGDIAEGYSVSREKKESFPLTVTSAQKNPTAFYLCASRKARGHYGYTFGSGTRLTVV.